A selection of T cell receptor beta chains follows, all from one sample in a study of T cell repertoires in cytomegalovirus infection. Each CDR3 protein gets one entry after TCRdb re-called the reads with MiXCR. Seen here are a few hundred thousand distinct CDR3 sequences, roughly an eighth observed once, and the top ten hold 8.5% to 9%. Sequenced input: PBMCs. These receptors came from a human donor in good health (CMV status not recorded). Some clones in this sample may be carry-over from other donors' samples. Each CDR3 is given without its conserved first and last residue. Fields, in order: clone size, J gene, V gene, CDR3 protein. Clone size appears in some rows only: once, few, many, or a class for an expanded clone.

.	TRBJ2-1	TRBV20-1	SARGVANYNEQF
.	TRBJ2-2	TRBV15	ATSGEFLDLRELF
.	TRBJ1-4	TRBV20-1	SAKFFNEKLF
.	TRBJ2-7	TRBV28	ASTVGLAGVEQY
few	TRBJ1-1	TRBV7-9	ASSPVAKNTEAF
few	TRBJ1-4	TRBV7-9	ASSLARAGIGEKLF
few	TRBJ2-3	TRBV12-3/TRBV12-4	ASSLATLAGGSDTQY
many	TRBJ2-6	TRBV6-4	ASRGVGANVLT
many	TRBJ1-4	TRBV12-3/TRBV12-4	ASSFYRDPTNEKLF
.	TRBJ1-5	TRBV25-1	ASSERGSDSNQPQH
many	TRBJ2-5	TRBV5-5	ASSPVTGGQETQY
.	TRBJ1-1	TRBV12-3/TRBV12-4	ASSPQGRTEAF
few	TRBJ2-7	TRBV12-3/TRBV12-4	ASSPRSTTGEQY
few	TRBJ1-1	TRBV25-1	ASSASGENTEAF
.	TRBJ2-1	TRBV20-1	SALARDRGNEQF
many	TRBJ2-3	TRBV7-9	ASSSTGDTQY
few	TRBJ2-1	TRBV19	ASSSRWNEQF
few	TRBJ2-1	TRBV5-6	ASSKGQGHNEQF
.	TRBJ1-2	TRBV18	ASSPIPDRGLVNYGYT
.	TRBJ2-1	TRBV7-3	ASSPGLGEVGNEQF
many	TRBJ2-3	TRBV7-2	ASSPLRRGGTDTQY
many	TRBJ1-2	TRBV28	ASSFARTANYGYT
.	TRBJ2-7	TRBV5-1	ASSFNGGASEQY
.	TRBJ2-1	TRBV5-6	ASTLSWGDEQF
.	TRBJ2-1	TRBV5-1	ASRSSGGAREQF
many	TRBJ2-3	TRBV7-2	ASSPGLGDTQY
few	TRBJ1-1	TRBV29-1	SVVGEATEAF
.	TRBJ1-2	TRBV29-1	SVVQLYGYT
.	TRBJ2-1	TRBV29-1	SGRLDYNEQF
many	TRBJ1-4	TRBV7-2	ASSFTTGTEKLF
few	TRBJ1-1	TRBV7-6	ASSTPGRNTEAF
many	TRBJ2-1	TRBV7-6	ASSLKVAQYGQGAYNEQF
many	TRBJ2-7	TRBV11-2	ASSSQTGNEQY
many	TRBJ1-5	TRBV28	ASRPQGYGNQPQH
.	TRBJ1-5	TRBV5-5	ASSFQGADQPQH
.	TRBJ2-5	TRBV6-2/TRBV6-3	ASSYRLEETQY
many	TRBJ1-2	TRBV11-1	ASSLTDGDYGGYT
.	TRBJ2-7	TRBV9	ASSVGDVNYEQY
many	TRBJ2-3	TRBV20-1	SAWTGTSTGTDTQY
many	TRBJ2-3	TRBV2	ASMPGLRSSTDTQY
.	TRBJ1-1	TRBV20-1	SARIDRGVTEAF
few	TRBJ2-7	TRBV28	ASSSSGSGVEEQY
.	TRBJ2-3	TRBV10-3	ATLGENTQY